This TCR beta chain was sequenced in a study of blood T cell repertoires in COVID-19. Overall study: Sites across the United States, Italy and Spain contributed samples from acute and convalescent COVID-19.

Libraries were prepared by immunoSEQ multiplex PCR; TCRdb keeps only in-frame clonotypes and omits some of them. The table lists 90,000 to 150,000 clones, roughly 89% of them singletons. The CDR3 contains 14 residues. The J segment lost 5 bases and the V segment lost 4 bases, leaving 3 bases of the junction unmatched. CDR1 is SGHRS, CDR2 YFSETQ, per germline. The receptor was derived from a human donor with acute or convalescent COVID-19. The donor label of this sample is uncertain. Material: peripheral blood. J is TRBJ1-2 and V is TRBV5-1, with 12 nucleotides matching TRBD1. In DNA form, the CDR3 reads TGCGCCAGCAGCCCGGGACAGGGGGCTTATGGCTACACCTTC. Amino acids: CASSPGQGAYGYTF.